This T cell receptor (beta chain) was sequenced during a study of control samples from healthy donors and cancer patients. CDR3 length: 14 amino acids. Losses at the gene ends were 3 bases for V and 9 bases for J; bases not matched to a gene: 11. The V gene's germline CDR1 is KGHSH and CDR2 LQKENI. TCRdb keeps only in-frame clones here, not all; method: immunoSEQ multiplex PCR. The table lists 150,000 to 200,000 clones, 90% to 95% of them singletons. Material for sequencing was blood. The TCR was taken from a man in his late teens or twenties in good health. The chain has TRBV18 and TRBJ2-7; 7 positions match TRBD2. The CDR3: CASSPPSGEGSQYF. In DNA form, the CDR3 reads TGTGCCAGCTCACCGCCCAGCGGGGAGGGATCGCAGTACTTC.